This T cell receptor (beta chain) was documented in a study of shared clonotypes between healthy human individuals. Study-level points and caveats: Clonotypes shared by all four sorted-subset donors had higher generation probabilities than non-shared clonotypes.

Germline loops: CDR1 SSHAT, CDR2 FNYEAQ (reference sequence). Trimming at V came to 2 bases and at J to 6 bases, leaving 6 bases not matched to a gene. CDR3 length: 15 amino acids. As concerns this clone: Antigen unknown.

Sequencing used immunoSEQ multiplex PCR; TCRdb keeps in-frame clones, though not all of them. The sample includes more than 2,000,000 clones, roughly 93% seen only once; the top ten take roughly 0.36%. The chain has TRBV7-7 and TRBJ2-3, with TRBD2 matching over 9 bases. This TCR came from a man aged 18-30 years in good health. Some clones in this sample may be carry-over from other donors' samples. Material: naive CD4+ T cells from PBMCs. The subset here: CD45RA+ positively selected. Here the CDR3 reads CASSLRTSEMDTQYF. The DNA of the CDR3 is TGTGCCAGCAGCTTACGGACTAGCGAGATGGATACGCAGTATTTT. Using reference TRBV7-7 and TRBJ2-3 for the parts outside the CDR3, the full variable domain is GAGVSQSPRYKVTKRGQDVTLRCDPISSHATLYWYQQALGQGPEFLTYFNYEAQPDKSGLPSDRFSAERPEGSISTLTIQRTEQRDSAMYRCASSLRTSEMDTQYFGPGTRLTVL.